The entry below gives a single T cell receptor beta chain sequence along with its context. Its specificity is unknown. The record originates from a study of vaccination and CD4 T cells after COVID-19. As for the study in general: Cellular stimulation was performed using overlapping spike peptides derived from SARS-CoV-2, HCoV-NL63, HCoV-OC43 and HCoV-229E.

Broader study findings: The study sampled relatively few convalescent patients and omitted early post-infection timepoints.

Treatment indicated: roughly ten-day PBMC culture with coronavirus spike peptide pools or control peptides (ViraFEST assay). Harvesting of the unexposed donor's CD4+ T cells predated the COVID-19 pandemic (2011-2018). First, ViraFEST expanded antigen-specific T cells with peptide pools, and next it sequenced the TCRs. The CDR3 extends over 15 amino acids. V shed 8 bases and J shed 2 bases, with 13 bases lying between them. The germline V gene encodes CDR1 LGHNA and CDR2 YNFKEQ. Once obtained from cultured CD4+ T cells, the DNA was sequenced using the Oncomine TCR Beta short-read assay. Genomic DNA from cultured CD4+ T cells was extracted. TCRdb re-derived calls from the PCR reads in MiXCR, one entry per CDR3 protein. The table has around 10,000 distinct CDR3 sequences, more than 30% seen once.

This receptor was obtained from a human donor in good health. V gene TRBV4-2 combines with J gene TRBJ2-6, with unresolved D. Sequencing was done on a sample of CD4+ T cells from blood, cultured in vitro. This chain's CDR3 is CASGESGAGANVLTF. The CDR3 DNA is TGTGCCAGCGGAGAGAGTGGGGCTGGGGCCAACGTCCTGACTTTC.